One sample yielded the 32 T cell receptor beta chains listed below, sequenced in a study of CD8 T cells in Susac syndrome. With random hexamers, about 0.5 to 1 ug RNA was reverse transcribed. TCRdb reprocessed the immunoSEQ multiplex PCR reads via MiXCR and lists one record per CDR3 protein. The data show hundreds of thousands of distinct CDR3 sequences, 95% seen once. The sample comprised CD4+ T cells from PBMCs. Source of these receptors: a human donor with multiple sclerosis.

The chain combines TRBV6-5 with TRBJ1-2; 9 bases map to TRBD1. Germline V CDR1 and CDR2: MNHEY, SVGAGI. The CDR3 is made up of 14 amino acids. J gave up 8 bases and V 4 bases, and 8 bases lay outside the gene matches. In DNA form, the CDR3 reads TGTGCCAGCAGTTCACAGGGGGCGTATGGGGGCTACACCTTC. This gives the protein CASSSQGAYGGYTF.

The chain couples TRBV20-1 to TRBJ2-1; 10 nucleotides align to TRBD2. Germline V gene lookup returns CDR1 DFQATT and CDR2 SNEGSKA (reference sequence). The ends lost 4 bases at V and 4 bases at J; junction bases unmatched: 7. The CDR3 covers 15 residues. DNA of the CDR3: TGCAGTGCTACCGCGACTAGCGGGCGATACAATGAGCAGTTCTTC. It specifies CSATATSGRYNEQFF.

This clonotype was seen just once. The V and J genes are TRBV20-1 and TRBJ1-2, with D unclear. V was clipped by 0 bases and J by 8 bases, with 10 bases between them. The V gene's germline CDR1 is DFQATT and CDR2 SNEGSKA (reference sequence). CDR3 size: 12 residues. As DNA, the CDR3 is TGCAGTGCTAGAGATCGGATCGGAGGCTACACCTTC. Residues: CSARDRIGGYTF.

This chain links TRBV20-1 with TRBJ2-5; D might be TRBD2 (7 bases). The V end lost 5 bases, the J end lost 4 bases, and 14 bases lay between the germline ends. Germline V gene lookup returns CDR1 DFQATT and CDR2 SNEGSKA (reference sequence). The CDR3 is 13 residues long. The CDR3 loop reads CSAPGGGAETQYF. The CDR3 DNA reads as TGCAGTGCTCCAGGAGGGGGGGCAGAGACCCAGTACTTC.

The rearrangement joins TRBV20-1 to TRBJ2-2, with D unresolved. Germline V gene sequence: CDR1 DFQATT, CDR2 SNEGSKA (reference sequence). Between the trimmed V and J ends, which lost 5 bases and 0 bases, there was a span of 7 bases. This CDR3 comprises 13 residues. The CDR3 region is CSAAPANTGELFF. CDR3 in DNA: TGCAGTGCTGCGCCCGCGAACACCGGGGAGCTGTTTTTT.

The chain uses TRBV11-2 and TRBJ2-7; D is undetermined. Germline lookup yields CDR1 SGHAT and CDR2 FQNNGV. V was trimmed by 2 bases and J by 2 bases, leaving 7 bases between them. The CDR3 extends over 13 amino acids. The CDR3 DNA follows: TGTGCCAGCAGCTTAAGTACGGCCTACGAGCAGTACTTC. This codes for CASSLSTAYEQYF.

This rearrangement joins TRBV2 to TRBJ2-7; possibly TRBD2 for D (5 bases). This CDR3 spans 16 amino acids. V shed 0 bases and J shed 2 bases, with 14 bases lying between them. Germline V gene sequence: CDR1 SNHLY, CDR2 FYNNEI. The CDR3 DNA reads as TGTGCCAGCAGTGAAGCCGAGAGTAGCGATCCCTACGAGCAGTACTTC. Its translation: CASSEAESSDPYEQYF. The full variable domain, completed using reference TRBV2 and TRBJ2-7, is EPEVTQTPSHQVTQMGQEVILRCVPISNHLYFYWYRQILGQKVEFLVSFYNNEISEKSEIFDDQFSVERPDGSNFTLKIRSTKLEDSAMYFCASSEAESSDPYEQYFGPGTRLTVT.

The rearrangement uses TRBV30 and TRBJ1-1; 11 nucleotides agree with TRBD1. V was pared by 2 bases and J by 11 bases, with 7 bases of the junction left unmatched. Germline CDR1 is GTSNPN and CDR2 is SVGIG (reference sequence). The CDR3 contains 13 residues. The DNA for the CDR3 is TGTGCCTGGAGTATAGGACAGGGGGCTGTTGCTTTCTTT. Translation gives CAWSIGQGAVAFF.

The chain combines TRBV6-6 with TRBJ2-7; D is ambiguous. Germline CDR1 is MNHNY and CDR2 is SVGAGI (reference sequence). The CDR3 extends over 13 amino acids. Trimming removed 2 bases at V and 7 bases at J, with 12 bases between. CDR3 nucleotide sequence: TGTGCCAGCAGTTACACTCTACTCAGGGAGCAGTACTTC. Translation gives CASSYTLLREQYF.

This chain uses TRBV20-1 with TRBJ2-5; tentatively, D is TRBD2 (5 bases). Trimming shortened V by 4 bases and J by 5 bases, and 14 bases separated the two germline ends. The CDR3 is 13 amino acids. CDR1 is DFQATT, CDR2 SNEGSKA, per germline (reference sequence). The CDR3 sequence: CSATDSTKETQYF. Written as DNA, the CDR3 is TGCAGTGCTACGGACTCGACTAAGGAGACCCAGTACTTC.

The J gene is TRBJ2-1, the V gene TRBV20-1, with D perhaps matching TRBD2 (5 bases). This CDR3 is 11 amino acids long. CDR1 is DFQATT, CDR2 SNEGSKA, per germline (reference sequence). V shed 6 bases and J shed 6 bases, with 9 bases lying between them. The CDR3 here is CSATGSNEQFF. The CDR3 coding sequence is TGCAGTGCAACGGGGAGCAATGAGCAGTTCTTC.

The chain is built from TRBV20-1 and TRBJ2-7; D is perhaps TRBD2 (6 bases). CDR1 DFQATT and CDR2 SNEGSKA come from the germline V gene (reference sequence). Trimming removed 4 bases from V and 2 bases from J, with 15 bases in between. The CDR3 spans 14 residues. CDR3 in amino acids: CSATTGLTTYEQYF. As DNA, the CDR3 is TGCAGTGCTACGACGGGACTGACCACCTACGAGCAGTACTTC.

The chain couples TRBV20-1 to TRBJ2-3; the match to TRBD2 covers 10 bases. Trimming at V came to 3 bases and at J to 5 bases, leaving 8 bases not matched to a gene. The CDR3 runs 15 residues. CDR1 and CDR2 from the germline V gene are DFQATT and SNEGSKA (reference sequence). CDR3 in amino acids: CSASPSGRGIDTQYF. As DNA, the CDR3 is TGCAGTGCTAGCCCGAGCGGGAGGGGTATAGATACGCAGTATTTT.

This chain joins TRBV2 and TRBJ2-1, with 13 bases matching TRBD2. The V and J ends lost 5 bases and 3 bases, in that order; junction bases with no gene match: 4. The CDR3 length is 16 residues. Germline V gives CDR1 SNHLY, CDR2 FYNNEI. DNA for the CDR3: TGTGCCAGCAGTCGGGGACTAGCGGGACTCTACAATGAGCAGTTCTTC. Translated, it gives CASSRGLAGLYNEQFF.

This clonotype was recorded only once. CDR3 residues: CASKGTGVRQPQHF. In nucleotides, the CDR3 is TGTGCCAGCAAAGGAACAGGGGTTCGTCAGCCCCAGCATTTT. The rearrangement uses TRBV6-2 or TRBV6-3 and TRBJ1-5; TRBD1 agrees at 7 bases. J lost 6 bases, V lost 7 bases, and 9 bases had no gene match. CDR1 and CDR2 (germline): MNHEY, SVGEGT. The CDR3 sequence is 14 residues long.

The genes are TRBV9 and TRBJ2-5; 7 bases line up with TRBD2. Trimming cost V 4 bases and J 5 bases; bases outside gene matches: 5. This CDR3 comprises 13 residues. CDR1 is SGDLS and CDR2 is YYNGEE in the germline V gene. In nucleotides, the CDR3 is TGTGCCAGCAGCCTAGCGGTCCATGAGACCCAGTACTTC. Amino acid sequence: CASSLAVHETQYF.

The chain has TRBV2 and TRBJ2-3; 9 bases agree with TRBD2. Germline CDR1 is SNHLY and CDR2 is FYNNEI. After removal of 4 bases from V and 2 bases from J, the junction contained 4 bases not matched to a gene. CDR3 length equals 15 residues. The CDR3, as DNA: TGTGCCAGCAGTGGACTAGCGGTTATCACAGATACGCAGTATTTT. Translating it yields CASSGLAVITDTQYF. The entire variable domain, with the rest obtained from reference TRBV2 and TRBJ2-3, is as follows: EPEVTQTPSHQVTQMGQEVILRCVPISNHLYFYWYRQILGQKVEFLVSFYNNEISEKSEIFDDQFSVERPDGSNFTLKIRSTKLEDSAMYFCASSGLAVITDTQYFGPGTRLTVL.

The CDR3 nucleotides are TGCAGCGTTGGTCACAGGGTTTTCGATTCAGAGACCCAGTACTTC. It is translated as CSVGHRVFDSETQYF. This chain links TRBV29-1 with TRBJ2-5; D might be TRBD1 (6 bases). V lost 4 bases, J lost 4 bases, and 19 bases lay in between. Germline CDR1 and CDR2: SQVTM and ANQGSEA. The CDR3 covers 15 residues.

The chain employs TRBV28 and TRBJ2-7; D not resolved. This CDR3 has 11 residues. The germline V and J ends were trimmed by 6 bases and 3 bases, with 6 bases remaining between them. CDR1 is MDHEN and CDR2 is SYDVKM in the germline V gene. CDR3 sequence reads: CASRSDYEQYF. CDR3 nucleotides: TGTGCCAGCAGGTCCGACTACGAGCAGTACTTC.

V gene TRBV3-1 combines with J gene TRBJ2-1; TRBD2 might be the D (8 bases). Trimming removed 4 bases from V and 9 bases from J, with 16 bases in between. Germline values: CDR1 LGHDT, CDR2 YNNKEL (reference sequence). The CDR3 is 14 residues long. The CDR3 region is CASSPSGGGFEQFF. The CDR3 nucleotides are TGTGCCAGCAGCCCATCGGGAGGGGGCTTTGAGCAGTTCTTC.

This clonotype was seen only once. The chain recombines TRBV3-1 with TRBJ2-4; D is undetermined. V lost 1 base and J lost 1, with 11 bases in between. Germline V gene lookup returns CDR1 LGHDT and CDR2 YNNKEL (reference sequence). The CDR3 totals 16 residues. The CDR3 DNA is TGTGCCAGCAGCCAAGTTTCAGGATTGGCCAAAAACATTCAGTACTTC. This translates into CASSQVSGLAKNIQYF.

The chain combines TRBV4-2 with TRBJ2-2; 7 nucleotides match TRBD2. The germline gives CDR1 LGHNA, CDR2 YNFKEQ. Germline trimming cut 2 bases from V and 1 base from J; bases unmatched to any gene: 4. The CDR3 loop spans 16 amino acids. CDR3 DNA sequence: TGTGCCAGCAGCCAACAGTCGGGAGGGAACACCGGGGAGCTGTTTTTT. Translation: CASSQQSGGNTGELFF.

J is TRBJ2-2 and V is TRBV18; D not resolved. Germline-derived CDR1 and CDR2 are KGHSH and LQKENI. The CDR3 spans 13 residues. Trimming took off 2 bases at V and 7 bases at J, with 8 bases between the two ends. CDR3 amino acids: CASSPLAGGELFF. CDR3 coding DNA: TGTGCCAGCTCACCATTGGCCGGCGGGGAGCTGTTTTTT.

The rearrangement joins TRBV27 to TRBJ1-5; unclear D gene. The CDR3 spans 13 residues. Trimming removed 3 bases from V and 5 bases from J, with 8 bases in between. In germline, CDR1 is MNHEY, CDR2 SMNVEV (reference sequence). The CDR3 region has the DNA TGTGCCAGCAGTTTTGTAGCAGATCAGCCCCAGCATTTT. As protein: CASSFVADQPQHF.

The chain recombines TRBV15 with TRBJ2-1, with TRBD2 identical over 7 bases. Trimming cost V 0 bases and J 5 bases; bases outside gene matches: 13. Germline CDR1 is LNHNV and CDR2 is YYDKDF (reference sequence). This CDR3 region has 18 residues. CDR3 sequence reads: CATSRDGGRLALHNEQFF. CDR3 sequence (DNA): TGTGCCACCAGCAGAGATGGAGGCCGACTAGCCCTGCACAATGAGCAGTTCTTC.

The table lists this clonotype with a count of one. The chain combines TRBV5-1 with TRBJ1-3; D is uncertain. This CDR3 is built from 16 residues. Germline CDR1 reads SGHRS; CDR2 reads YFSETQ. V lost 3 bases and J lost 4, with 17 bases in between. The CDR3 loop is CASSSSLVGSGNTIYF. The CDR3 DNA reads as TGCGCCAGCAGCTCATCCCTGGTCGGGTCAGGAAACACCATATATTTT.

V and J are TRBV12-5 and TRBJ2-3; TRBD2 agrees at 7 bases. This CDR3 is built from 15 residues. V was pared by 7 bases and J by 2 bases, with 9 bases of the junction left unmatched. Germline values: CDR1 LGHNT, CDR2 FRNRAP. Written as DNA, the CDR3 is TGTGCTAGTGCCCAGTCTAGCGGACCCACAGATACGCAGTATTTT. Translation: CASAQSSGPTDTQYF. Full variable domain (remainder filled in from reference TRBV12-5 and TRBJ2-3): DARVTQTPRHKVTEMGQEVTMRCQPILGHNTVFWYRQTMMQGLELLAYFRNRAPLDDSGMPKDRFSAEMPDATLATLKIQPSEPRDSAVYFCASAQSSGPTDTQYFGPGTRLTVL.

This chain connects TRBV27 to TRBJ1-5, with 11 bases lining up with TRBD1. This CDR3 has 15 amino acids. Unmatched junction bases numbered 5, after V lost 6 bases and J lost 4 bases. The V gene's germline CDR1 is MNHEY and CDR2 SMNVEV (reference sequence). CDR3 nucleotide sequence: TGTGCCAGCAGCAGGGACAGGGGGTTTAATCAGCCCCAGCATTTT. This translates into CASSRDRGFNQPQHF.

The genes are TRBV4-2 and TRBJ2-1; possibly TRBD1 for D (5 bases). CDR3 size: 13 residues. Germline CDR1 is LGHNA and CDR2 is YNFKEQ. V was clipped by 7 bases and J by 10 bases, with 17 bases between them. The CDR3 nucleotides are TGTGCCAGCACCATAGACAGCGCCCAGGAGCAGTTCTTC. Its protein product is CASTIDSAQEQFF.

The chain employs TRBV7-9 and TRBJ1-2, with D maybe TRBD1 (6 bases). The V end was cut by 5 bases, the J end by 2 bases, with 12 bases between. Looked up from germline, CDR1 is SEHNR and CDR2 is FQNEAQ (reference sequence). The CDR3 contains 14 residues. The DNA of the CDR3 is TGTGCCAGCAGCCTTCGACAGGAGAACTATGGCTACACCTTC. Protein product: CASSLRQENYGYTF.

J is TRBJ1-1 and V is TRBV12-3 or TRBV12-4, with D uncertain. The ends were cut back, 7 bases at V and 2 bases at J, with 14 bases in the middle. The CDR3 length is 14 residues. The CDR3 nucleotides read TGTGCCAGCAAGCCCAGTGGTAGTAACACTGAAGCTTTCTTT. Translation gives CASKPSGSNTEAFF.

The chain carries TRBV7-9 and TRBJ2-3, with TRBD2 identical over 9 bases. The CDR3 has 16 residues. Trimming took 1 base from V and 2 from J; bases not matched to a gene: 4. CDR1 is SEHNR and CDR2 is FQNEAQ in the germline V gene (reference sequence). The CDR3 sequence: CASSLGLAGPTDTQYF. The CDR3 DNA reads TGTGCCAGCAGCTTAGGGCTAGCGGGGCCCACAGATACGCAGTATTTT.